This TCR beta chain is from a study of shared clonotypes between healthy human individuals. Study-wide results and caveats: Only blood was sampled; tissue repertoires likely differ.

Some clones are missing from TCRdb's copy, which holds only in-frame ones; the method was immunoSEQ multiplex PCR. The sample lists approximately 1.1 million clones; around three quarters were seen once. Every one of the donors was a Caucasian adult that lived in Nashville, Tennessee. Looked up from germline, CDR1 is MDHEN and CDR2 is SYDVKM. The CDR3 contains 15 residues. Trimming removed 6 bases at V and 6 bases at J, with 19 bases between. This clone was found once. The antigen remains undetermined. The specimen sequenced was memory CD4+ T cells from PBMCs. Subset defined: CD45RA-negative fraction. The chain combines TRBV28 with TRBJ2-3; D might be TRBD1 or TRBD2, each matching 8 bases. The source of this sequence is a man aged 18 to 29 in good health. Some clones in this sample may be carry-over from other donors' samples. CDR3 in amino acids: CASSPGGGRIDTQYF. Written as DNA, the CDR3 is TGTGCCAGCAGCCCAGGGGGCGGGAGGATCGATACGCAGTATTTT.